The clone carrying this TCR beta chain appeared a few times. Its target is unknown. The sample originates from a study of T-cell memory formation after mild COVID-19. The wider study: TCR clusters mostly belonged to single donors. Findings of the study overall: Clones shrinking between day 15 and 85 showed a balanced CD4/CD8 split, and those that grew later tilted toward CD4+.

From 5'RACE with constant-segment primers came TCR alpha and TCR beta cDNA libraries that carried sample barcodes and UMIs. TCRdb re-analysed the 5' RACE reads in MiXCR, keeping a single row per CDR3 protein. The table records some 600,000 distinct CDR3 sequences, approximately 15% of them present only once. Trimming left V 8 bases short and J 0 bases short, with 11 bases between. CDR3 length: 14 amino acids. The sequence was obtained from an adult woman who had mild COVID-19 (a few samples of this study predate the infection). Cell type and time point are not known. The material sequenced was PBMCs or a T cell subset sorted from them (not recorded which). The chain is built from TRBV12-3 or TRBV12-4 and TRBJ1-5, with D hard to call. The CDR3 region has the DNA TGTGCCAGCGGACGGTTGTATAGCAATCAGCCCCAGCATTTT. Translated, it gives CASGRLYSNQPQHF.